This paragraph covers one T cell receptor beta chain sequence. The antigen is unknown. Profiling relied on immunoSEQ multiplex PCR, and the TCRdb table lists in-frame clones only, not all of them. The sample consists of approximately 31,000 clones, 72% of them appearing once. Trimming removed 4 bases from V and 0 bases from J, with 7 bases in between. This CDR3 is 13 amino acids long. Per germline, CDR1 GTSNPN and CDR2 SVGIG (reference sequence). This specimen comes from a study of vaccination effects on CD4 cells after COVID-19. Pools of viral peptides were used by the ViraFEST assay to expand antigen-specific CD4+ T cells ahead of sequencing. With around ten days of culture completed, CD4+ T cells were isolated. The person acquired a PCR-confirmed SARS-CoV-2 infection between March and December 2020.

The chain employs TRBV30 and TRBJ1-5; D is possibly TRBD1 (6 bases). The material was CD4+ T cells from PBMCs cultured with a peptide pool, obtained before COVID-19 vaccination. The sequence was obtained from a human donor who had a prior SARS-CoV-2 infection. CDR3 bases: TGTGCCTGGAACAGGGATAGCAATCAGCCCCAGCATTTT. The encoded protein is CAWNRDSNQPQHF.